These T cell receptor beta chains were read from a single sample in a study of post-analysis software for immune sequencing data. TCRdb reanalysed the PCR reads using MiXCR and keeps one entry per CDR3 protein. The sample includes around 770,000 distinct CDR3 sequences, around 46% of them seen just once. Sequenced input: blood. The receptors were gathered from a girl aged 5-17 years with multiple sclerosis. Both conserved end residues are part of each CDR3. Fields, in order: clone size, V gene, D gene, J gene, CDR3 DNA, CDR3 protein. A D gene is named only where the DNA matches it firmly. Size values are once, few and many counts, or a class for expanded clones, and some rows have none.

.	TRBV4-3	.	TRBJ1-2	TGCGCCAGCAGCCAAGATTTAGGGCCCCTAAACTATGGCTACACCTTC	CASSQDLGPLNYGYTF
few	TRBV3-1	TRBD2	TRBJ2-1	TGTGCCAGCGGGGTTACGGGGACTAGCGGGAGAAATGAGCAGTTCTTC	CASGVTGTSGRNEQFF
.	TRBV4-3	TRBD2	TRBJ2-4	TGCGCCAGCAGCCCGGGCCGGGGGGACATTCAGTACTTC	CASSPGRGDIQYF
.	TRBV20-1	.	TRBJ2-7	TGCAGTGCTGGGGATGACCCGACCTACGAGCAGTACTTC	CSAGDDPTYEQYF
.	TRBV20-1	TRBD2	TRBJ2-1	TGCAGTGAAAGGGGTAGCGGGAGTTTTGAGTTCTTC	CSERGSGSFEFF
few	TRBV5-4	TRBD2	TRBJ2-3	TGTGCCAGCAGCTTGGAGGGACTAGCGGCAGATACGCAGTATTTT	CASSLEGLAADTQYF
few	TRBV7-9	.	TRBJ2-1	TGTGCCAGCAGCTCCCCCGGGCGCACCAATCGGAATGAGCAGTTCTTC	CASSSPGRTNRNEQFF
few	TRBV29-1	TRBD2	TRBJ2-1	TGCAGCGTTGAGGGACTAGCTGAGGAGACCCAGTTCTTC	CSVEGLAEETQFF
few	TRBV10-3	.	TRBJ2-7	TGTGCCATCAGTGAGGAACGGTTAGCGGTTTCCCAGCAGTACTTC	CAISEERLAVSQQYF
.	TRBV2	.	TRBJ2-3	TGTGCCAGCAGTCACCACCGACTAAGCGGCACAGATACGCAGTATTTT	CASSHHRLSGTDTQYF
few	TRBV28	.	TRBJ2-1	TGTGCCAGCAGTTCCGGGACCGCTCATGGATGGCAGTTCTTC	CASSSGTAHGWQFF
few	TRBV15	.	TRBJ2-3	TGTGCCACCAGCAGAGATCGGGCAGGCACAGATACGCAGTATTTT	CATSRDRAGTDTQYF
.	TRBV5-1	.	TRBJ2-2	TGCGCCAGCAGCTTGACTAGTAGGGGGACCGGGGAGCTGTTTTTT	CASSLTSRGTGELFF
few	TRBV29-1	.	TRBJ2-7	TGCAGCGTTCTGAGCGGAGAGAGCTACGAGCAGTACTTC	CSVLSGESYEQYF
.	TRBV20-1	.	TRBJ2-2	TGCAGTGCTAGAGATTTGGAGGCCAGGGCCCCGAACACCGGGGAGCTGTTTTTT	CSARDLEARAPNTGELFF
.	TRBV10-3	TRBD1	TRBJ2-5	TGTGCCATCAGTGAGTCGGCAGGGGGAATAGAGACCCAGTACTTC	CAISESAGGIETQYF
few	TRBV12-3/TRBV12-4	.	TRBJ2-5	TGTGCCAGCAGAAAGCAACGGGGGTCGGGGGGCGCCAGAGAGACCCAGTACTTC	CASRKQRGSGGARETQYF
.	TRBV12-3/TRBV12-4	.	TRBJ2-3	TGTGCCAGAAGGAAAACAGATGTGCAGTATTTT	CARRKTDVQYF
.	TRBV2	TRBD1	TRBJ1-5	TGTGCCAGCAGTGGGTCAGGGGGCGGCAATCAGCCCCAGCATTTT	CASSGSGGGNQPQHF
few	TRBV7-9	.	TRBJ1-2	TGTGCCAGCACCCCTTTAGGGGGGCTCGAGGGCTACACCTTC	CASTPLGGLEGYTF
.	TRBV7-2	TRBD2	TRBJ2-7	TGTGCCAGCAGCTTCTCCGGGACTAGCGTCGACGAGCAGTACTTC	CASSFSGTSVDEQYF
.	TRBV10-3	.	TRBJ2-7	TGTGCCATCAGTGAGCGAACAGGGTTAACTCACGAGCAGTACTTC	CAISERTGLTHEQYF
few	TRBV20-1	TRBD2	TRBJ2-5	TGCAGTGCCCTATCCCTGGCGGGAGCAAAAGAGACCCAGTACTTC	CSALSLAGAKETQYF
few	TRBV19	.	TRBJ2-3	TGTGCCAGTAGTCCCGGGACTCTGTCAGAGTCGCAGTATTTT	CASSPGTLSESQYF
.	TRBV7-9	.	TRBJ1-5	TGTGCCAGCAGCTTATCAGAGTATCAGCCCCAGCATTTT	CASSLSEYQPQHF
few	TRBV2	.	TRBJ2-2	TGTGCCAGCAGGGGGAGGACCGGGGAGCTGTTTTTT	CASRGRTGELFF
.	TRBV12-3/TRBV12-4	.	TRBJ1-5	TGTGCCAGCAGTCTGCATCGTGGCAGGGGTTTAGATCAGCCCCAGCATTTT	CASSLHRGRGLDQPQHF
few	TRBV20-1	.	TRBJ2-7	TGCAGTGCTAGCGGGAGGGGACAGGGTTCCTACGAGCAGTACTTC	CSASGRGQGSYEQYF
.	TRBV7-9	TRBD1	TRBJ1-1	TGTGCCAGCAGCTTAGGTGTGCAGGGGGCGCGGGCTTTCTTT	CASSLGVQGARAFF
.	TRBV25-1	.	TRBJ1-1	TGTGCCACCTATGAAGCTTTCTTT	CATYEAFF
.	TRBV7-9	TRBD1	TRBJ2-5	TGTGCCAGCAGCCCACCTGGGACAGGGAAAGAGACCCAGTACTTC	CASSPPGTGKETQYF
.	TRBV20-1	.	TRBJ2-7	TGCAGTGCTCGAAGGGCGGCCACGGCCCACGAGCAGTACTTC	CSARRAATAHEQYF
few	TRBV15	.	TRBJ1-6	TGTGCCACCAGCAGAGATGGGGAGGGGTACTCACCCCTCCACTTT	CATSRDGEGYSPLHF
once	TRBV18	.	TRBJ1-5	TGTGCCAGCTCACCATTGTCGGGTCAGCCCCAGCATTTT	CASSPLSGQPQHF
.	TRBV24-1	TRBD2	TRBJ2-5	TGTGCCTCCCCTATGGGTAGCGGGGGCTATGAAGAGACCCAGTACTTC	CASPMGSGGYEETQYF
.	TRBV7-9	TRBD2	TRBJ2-1	TGTGCCAGCAGCTTAGGGGGACCGGGACTAGCGGGAGGGCCCACCGACAATGAGCAGTTCTTC	CASSLGGPGLAGGPTDNEQFF
few	TRBV15	.	TRBJ2-7	TGTGCCACCAGCAGAGATCGGTCAGGGCTCACCTACGAGCAGTACTTC	CATSRDRSGLTYEQYF
.	TRBV12-3/TRBV12-4	TRBD2	TRBJ2-7	TGTGCCAGCAGTTTTTGGGGGGTAGCGGGCGAGCAGTACTTC	CASSFWGVAGEQYF
.	TRBV29-1	TRBD2	TRBJ2-7	TGCAGCGTTGAAAGCAAGGGCCTAGCGGCCTACGAGCAGTACTTC	CSVESKGLAAYEQYF
few	TRBV12-3/TRBV12-4	.	TRBJ2-1	TGTGCCACCAAAAAGGAGGCTAGCCTTAGTATTGGTGAGCAGTTCTTC	CATKKEASLSIGEQFF
.	TRBV28	.	TRBJ2-7	TGTGCCAGCAGTTTAACTCCCCCCGAGCAGTACTTC	CASSLTPPEQYF
.	TRBV27	.	TRBJ2-1	TGTGCCAGCAGTTTTGGTTGGCGGAGTGATGAGCAGTTCTTC	CASSFGWRSDEQFF
.	TRBV20-1	.	TRBJ2-1	TGCAGTGCCCTCCTAGCGCATATGGGATACAATGAGCAGTTCTTC	CSALLAHMGYNEQFF
.	TRBV7-7	TRBD2	TRBJ2-2	TGTGCTAGCAGCTTAAGCTCCGGGACTAGCGGGATCGGGGAGCTGTTTTTT	CASSLSSGTSGIGELFF
.	TRBV20-1	.	TRBJ2-7	TGCAGTGCTAGAGCAAAGGGAGACGAGCAGTACTTC	CSARAKGDEQYF